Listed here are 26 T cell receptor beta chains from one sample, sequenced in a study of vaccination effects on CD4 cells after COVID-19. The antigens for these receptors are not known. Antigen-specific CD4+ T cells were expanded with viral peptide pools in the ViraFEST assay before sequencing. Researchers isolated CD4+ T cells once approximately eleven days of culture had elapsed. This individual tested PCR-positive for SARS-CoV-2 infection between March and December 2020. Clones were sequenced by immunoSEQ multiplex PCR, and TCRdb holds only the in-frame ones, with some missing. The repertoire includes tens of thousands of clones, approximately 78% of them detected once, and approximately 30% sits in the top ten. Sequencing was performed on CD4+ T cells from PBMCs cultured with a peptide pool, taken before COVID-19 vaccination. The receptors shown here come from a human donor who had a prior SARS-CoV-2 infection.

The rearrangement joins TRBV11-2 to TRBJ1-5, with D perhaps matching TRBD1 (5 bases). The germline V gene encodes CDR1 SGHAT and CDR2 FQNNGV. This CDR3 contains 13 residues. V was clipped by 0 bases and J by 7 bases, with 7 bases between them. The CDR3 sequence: CASSLDWGQPQHF. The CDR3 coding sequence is TGTGCCAGCAGCTTAGATTGGGGGCAGCCCCAGCATTTT.

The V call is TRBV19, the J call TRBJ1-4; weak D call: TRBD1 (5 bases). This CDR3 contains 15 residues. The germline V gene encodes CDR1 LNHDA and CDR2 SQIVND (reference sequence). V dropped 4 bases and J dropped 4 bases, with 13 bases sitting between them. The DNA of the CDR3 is TGTGCCAGTAGTACCCCGAAGGGGAATAATGAAAAACTGTTTTTT. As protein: CASSTPKGNNEKLFF.

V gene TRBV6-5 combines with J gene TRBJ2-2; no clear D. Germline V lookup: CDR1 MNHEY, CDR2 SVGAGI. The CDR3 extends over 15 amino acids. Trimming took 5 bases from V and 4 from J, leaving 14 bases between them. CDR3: CASSPPGYSTGELFF. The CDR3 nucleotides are TGTGCCAGCAGTCCGCCCGGTTATAGCACCGGGGAGCTGTTTTTT.

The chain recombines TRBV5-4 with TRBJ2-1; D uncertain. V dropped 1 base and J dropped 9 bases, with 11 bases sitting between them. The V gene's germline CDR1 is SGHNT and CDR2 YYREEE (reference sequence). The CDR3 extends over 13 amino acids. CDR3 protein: CASSLLELREQFF. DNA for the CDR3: TGTGCCAGCAGCTTGTTAGAGCTGCGTGAGCAGTTCTTC.

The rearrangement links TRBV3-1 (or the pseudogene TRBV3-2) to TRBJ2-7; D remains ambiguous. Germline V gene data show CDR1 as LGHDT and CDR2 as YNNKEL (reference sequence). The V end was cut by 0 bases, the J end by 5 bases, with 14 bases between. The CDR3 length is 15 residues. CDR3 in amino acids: CASSQEPPNFNEQYF. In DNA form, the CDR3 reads TGTGCCAGCAGCCAAGAACCTCCGAATTTCAACGAGCAGTACTTC.

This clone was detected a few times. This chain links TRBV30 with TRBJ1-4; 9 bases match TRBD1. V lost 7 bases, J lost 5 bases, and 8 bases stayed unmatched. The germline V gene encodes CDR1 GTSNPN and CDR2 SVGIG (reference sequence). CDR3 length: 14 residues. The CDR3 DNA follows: TGTGCCTACACCGAAGGGACAGGGAATGAAAAACTGTTTTTT. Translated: CAYTEGTGNEKLFF.

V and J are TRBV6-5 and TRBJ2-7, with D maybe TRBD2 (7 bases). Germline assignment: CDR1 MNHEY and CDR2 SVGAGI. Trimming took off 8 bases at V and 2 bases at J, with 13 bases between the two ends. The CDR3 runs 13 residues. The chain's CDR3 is CASAWEGAYEQYF. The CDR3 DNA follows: TGTGCCAGCGCCTGGGAGGGGGCCTACGAGCAGTACTTC.

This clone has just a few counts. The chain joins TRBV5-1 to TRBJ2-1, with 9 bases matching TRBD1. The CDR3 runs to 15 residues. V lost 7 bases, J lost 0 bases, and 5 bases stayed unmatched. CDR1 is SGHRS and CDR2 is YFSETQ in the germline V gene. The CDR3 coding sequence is TGCGCCAGCCGGGAGACAGGGGGCTCCTACAATGAGCAGTTCTTC. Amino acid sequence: CASRETGGSYNEQFF.

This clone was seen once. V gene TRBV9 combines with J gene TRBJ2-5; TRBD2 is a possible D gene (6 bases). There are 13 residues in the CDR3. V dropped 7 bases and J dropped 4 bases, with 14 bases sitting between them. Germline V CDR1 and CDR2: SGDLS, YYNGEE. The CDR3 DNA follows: TGTGCCAGCGGCGGCGGGATGAGAGAGACCCAGTACTTC. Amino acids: CASGGGMRETQYF.

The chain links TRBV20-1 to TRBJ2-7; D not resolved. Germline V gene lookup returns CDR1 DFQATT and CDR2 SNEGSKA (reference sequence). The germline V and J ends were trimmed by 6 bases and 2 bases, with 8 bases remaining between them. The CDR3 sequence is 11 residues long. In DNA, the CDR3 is TGCAGTGCAAGCGCGGCCTACGAGCAGTACTTC. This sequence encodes CSASAAYEQYF.

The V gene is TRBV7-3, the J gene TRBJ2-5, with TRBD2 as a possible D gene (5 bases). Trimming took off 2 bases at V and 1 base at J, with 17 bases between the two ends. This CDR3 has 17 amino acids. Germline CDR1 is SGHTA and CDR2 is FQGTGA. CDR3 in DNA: TGTGCCAGCAGCTTAGACGTAGCGCCACCTCCCCAAGAGACCCAGTACTTC. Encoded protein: CASSLDVAPPPQETQYF.

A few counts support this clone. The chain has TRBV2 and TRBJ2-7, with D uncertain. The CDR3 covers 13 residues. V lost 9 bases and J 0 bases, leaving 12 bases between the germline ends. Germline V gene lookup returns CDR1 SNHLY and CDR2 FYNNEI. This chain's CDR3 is CARTDGRSYEQYF. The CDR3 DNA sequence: TGTGCCAGGACGGACGGCCGCTCCTACGAGCAGTACTTC.

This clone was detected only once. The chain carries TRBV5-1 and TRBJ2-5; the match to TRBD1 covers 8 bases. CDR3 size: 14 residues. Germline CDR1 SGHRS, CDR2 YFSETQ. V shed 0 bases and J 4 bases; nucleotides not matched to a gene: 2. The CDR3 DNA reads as TGCGCCAGCAGCTTGGAACAGGGGGGAGAGACCCAGTACTTC. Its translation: CASSLEQGGETQYF.

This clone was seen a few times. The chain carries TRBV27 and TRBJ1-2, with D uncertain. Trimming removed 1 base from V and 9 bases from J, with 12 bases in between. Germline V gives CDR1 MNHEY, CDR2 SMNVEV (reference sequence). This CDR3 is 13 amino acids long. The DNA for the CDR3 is TGTGCCAGCAGTTTATTGGACGGAGGCAGCTACACCTTC. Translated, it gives CASSLLDGGSYTF.

CDR3 loop: CASSPRGLGAFF. CDR3 nucleotides: TGTGCCAGCTCACCACGGGGATTGGGAGCTTTCTTT. This chain joins TRBV18 and TRBJ1-1, with no clear D. V gave up 1 base and J gave up 10 bases, with 10 bases separating them. The CDR3 loop spans 12 amino acids. Germline CDR1 reads KGHSH; CDR2 reads LQKENI.

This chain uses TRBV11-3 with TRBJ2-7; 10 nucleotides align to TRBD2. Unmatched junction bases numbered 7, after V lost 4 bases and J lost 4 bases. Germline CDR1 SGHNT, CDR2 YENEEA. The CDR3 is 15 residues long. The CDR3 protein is CASSSHTSGTYEQYF. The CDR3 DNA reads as TGTGCCAGCAGCTCACACACTAGCGGGACGTACGAGCAGTACTTC.

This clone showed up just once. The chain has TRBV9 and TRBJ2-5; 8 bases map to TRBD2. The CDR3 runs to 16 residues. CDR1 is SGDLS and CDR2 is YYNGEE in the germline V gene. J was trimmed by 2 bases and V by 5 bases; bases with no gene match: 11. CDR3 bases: TGTGCCAGCAGTTTAAACCAGCGGGGGACTCAAGAGACCCAGTACTTC. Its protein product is CASSLNQRGTQETQYF. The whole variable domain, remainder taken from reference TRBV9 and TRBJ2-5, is DSGVTQTPKHLITATGQRVTLRCSPRSGDLSVYWYQQSLDQGLQFLIQYYNGEERAKGNILERFSAQQFPDLHSELNLSSLELGDSALYFCASSLNQRGTQETQYFGPGTRLLVL.

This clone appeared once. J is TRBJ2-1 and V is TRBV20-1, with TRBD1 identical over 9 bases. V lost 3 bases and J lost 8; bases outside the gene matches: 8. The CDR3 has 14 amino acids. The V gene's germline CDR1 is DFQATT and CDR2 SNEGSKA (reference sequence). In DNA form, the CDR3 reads TGCAGTGCTAGTCCCGGGACAGGGTCGGATGAGCAGTTCTTC. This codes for CSASPGTGSDEQFF.

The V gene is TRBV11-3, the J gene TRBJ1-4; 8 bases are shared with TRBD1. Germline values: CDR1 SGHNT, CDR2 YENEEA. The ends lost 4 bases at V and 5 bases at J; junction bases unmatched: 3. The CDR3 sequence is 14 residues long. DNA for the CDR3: TGTGCCAGCAGCTCAAGGACAGGGAATGAAAAACTGTTTTTT. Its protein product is CASSSRTGNEKLFF.

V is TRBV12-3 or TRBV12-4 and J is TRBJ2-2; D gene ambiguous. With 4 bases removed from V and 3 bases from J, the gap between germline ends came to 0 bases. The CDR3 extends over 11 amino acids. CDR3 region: CASSYTGELFF. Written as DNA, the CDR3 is TGTGCCAGCAGTTACACCGGGGAGCTGTTTTTT.

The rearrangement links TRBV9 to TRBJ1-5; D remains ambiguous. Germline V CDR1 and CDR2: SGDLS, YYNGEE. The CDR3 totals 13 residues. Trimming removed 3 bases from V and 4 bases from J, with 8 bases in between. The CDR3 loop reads CASSGNSNQPQHF. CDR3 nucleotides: TGTGCCAGCAGCGGTAACAGTAATCAGCCCCAGCATTTT.

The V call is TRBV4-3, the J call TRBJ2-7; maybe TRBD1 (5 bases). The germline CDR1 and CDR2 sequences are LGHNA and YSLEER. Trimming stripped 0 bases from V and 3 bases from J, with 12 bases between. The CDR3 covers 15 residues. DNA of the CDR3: TGCGCCAGCAGCCAAGAAGGGGTATTTGGCTACGAGCAGTACTTC. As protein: CASSQEGVFGYEQYF.

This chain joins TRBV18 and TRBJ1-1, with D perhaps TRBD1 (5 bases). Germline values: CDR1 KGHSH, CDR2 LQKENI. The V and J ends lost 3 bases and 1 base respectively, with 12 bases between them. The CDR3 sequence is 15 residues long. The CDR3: CASSPGAGRNTEAFF. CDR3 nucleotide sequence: TGTGCCAGCTCACCCGGGGCAGGGAGGAACACTGAAGCTTTCTTT.

The DNA for the CDR3 is TGTGCCAGCAGCGCCACAGGGGCCGCGTACGAGCAGTACTTC. It codes for CASSATGAAYEQYF. The chain uses TRBV7-2 and TRBJ2-7, with 7 bases aligning to TRBD1. CDR1 and CDR2 (germline): SGHTA, FQGNSA. The CDR3 has 14 residues. Losses at the gene ends were 5 bases for V and 4 bases for J; bases not matched to a gene: 8.

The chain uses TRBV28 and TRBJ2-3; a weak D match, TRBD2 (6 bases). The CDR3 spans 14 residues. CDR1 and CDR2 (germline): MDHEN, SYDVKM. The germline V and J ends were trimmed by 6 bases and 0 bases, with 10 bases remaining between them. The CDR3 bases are TGTGCCAGCAGCTTAGCGGCTAGCACAGATACGCAGTATTTT. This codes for CASSLAASTDTQYF. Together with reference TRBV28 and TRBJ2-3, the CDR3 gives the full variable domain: DVKVTQSSRYLVKRTGEKVFLECVQDMDHENMFWYRQDPGLGLRLIYFSYDVKMKEKGDIPEGYSVSREKKERFSLILESASTNQTSMYLCASSLAASTDTQYFGPGTRLTVL.

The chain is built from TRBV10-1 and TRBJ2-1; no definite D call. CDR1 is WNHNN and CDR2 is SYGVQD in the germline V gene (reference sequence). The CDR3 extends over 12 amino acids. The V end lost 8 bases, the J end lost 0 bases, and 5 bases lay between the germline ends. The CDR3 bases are TGCGCCAGCCTGAGCTCCTACAATGAGCAGTTCTTC. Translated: CASLSSYNEQFF.